This T cell receptor beta chain emerged from a study of prognosis after radiotherapy for stage I lung cancer. Two-round multiplex PCR amplified TCR beta CDR3 from genomic DNA. Primers targeting each individual TRBV and TRBJ gene were applied in first-round PCR. Using its own MiXCR run on the multiplex PCR reads, TCRdb lists one record per CDR3 protein. This sample has around 15,000 distinct CDR3 sequences, with about 43% found just once. This CDR3 is 14 amino acids long. Germline values: CDR1 MNHEY, CDR2 SVGEGT. V was clipped by 5 bases and J by 8 bases, with 16 bases between them. This clonotype is labeled as medium-sized (0.01 to 0.1%).

The starting material was PBMCs, obtained before or after stereotactic body radiation therapy (not recorded which). The V and J genes are TRBV6-2 or TRBV6-3 and TRBJ1-5; D ambiguous. The source is a donor aged 50 or older with non-small cell lung cancer. As DNA, the CDR3 is TGTGCCAGCAGTCCTGGAGCACCAATTGAGCCCCAGCATTTT. It encodes CASSPGAPIEPQHF.